Each of the 17 T cell receptor beta chains below was sequenced from the same sample in a study of TIL therapy for anti-PD-1-resistant metastatic lung cancer. This sample's time point: pre-treatment sample, taken before nivolumab and TIL therapy. The immunoSEQ assay was v3. Sequenced by immunoSEQ multiplex PCR; TCRdb stores in-frame clones only, minus some. The sample holds tens of thousands of clones, about 73% seen once. The material sequenced was blood, taken at baseline. The receptors shown here come from a person aged 25-85 years with non-small cell lung cancer.

The chain combines TRBV7-2 with TRBJ1-5; no clear D gene. Looked up from germline, CDR1 is SGHTA and CDR2 is FQGNSA. The CDR3 totals 15 residues. V lost 2 bases, J lost 0 bases, and 8 bases lay in between. The CDR3 loop is CASSLLPNSNQPQHF. In DNA, the CDR3 is TGTGCCAGCAGCTTACTGCCGAATAGCAATCAGCCCCAGCATTTT.

V gene TRBV5-1 combines with J gene TRBJ2-3; D is perhaps TRBD1 (6 bases). V gave up 4 bases and J gave up 0 bases, with 12 bases separating them. There are 15 residues in the CDR3. In germline, CDR1 is SGHRS, CDR2 YFSETQ. The CDR3 region is CASSPRQDSTDTQYF. CDR3 nucleotides: TGCGCCAGCAGCCCCCGACAGGACAGCACAGATACGCAGTATTTT.

The J gene is TRBJ2-1, the V gene TRBV5-1, with D perhaps matching TRBD1 (6 bases). V lost 4 bases to trimming and J lost 2 bases, with 16 bases between them. The CDR3 sequence is 16 residues long. The germline CDR1 and CDR2 sequences are SGHRS and YFSETQ. In DNA form, the CDR3 reads TGCGCCAGCAGCGACCAGGAGGACAGCACCTACAATGAGCAGTTCTTC. Translating it yields CASSDQEDSTYNEQFF.

This clone showed up just once. CDR3 coding DNA: TGTGCCAGCAGTACGGTACAGGGTAAACTCTACGAGCAGTACTTC. Translating gives CASSTVQGKLYEQYF. The V call is TRBV28, the J call TRBJ2-7; maybe TRBD1 (6 bases). Trimming shortened V by 5 bases and J by 3 bases, and 17 bases separated the two germline ends. Germline CDR1 is MDHEN and CDR2 is SYDVKM. The CDR3 runs 15 residues.

V is TRBV6-1 and J is TRBJ2-7; 7 positions agree with TRBD1. The CDR3 sequence is 13 residues long. The germline CDR1 and CDR2 sequences are MNHNS and SASEGT. The J segment lost 8 bases and the V segment lost 4 bases, leaving 8 bases of the junction unmatched. CDR3 loop: CASSVDRDMKQYF. Here the CDR3 DNA reads TGTGCCAGCAGTGTCGACAGGGATATGAAGCAGTACTTC.

V is TRBV9 and J is TRBJ2-2, with D possibly being TRBD2 (5 bases). CDR1 and CDR2 (germline): SGDLS, YYNGEE. The ends were cut back, 7 bases at V and 5 bases at J, with 21 bases in the middle. This CDR3 has 16 amino acids. The chain's CDR3 is CASGRTREIKTGELFF. The CDR3 bases are TGTGCCAGCGGACGGACTCGAGAGATAAAGACCGGGGAGCTGTTTTTT.

The chain carries TRBV4-1 and TRBJ1-5; 8 nucleotides align to TRBD1. V was clipped by 1 base and J by 7 bases; unmatched bases: 12. Looked up from germline, CDR1 is MGHRA and CDR2 is YSYEKL. The CDR3 loop spans 17 amino acids. As DNA, the CDR3 is TGCGCCAGCAGCCAAGGGGGGGGCAGGGGGCGCGGGCAGCCCCAGCATTTT. It codes for CASSQGGGRGRGQPQHF.

The chain employs TRBV18 and TRBJ2-2; D uncertain. Trimming removed 2 bases from V and 1 base from J, with 14 bases in between. The CDR3 runs to 17 residues. The germline V gene has CDR1 KGHSH and CDR2 LQKENI. The DNA for the CDR3 is TGTGCCAGCTCACCAGCAGGTGAAACTGTGAACACCGGGGAGCTGTTTTTT. Its protein is CASSPAGETVNTGELFF.

The chain uses TRBV29-1 and TRBJ1-2, with D uncertain. This CDR3 contains 14 residues. Trimming pared 4 bases from V and 7 bases from J, leaving 19 bases between. Germline CDR1 and CDR2: SQVTM and ANQGSEA. The CDR3: CSVVGGGILSGYTF. DNA for the CDR3: TGCAGCGTTGTCGGTGGCGGGATTTTAAGTGGCTACACCTTC.

The chain couples TRBV5-6 to TRBJ1-2, with D perhaps TRBD1 (5 bases). This CDR3 has 15 amino acids. Germline CDR1 is SGHDT and CDR2 is YYEEEE. Trimming removed 4 bases from V and 3 bases from J, with 16 bases in between. In nucleotides, the CDR3 is TGTGCCAGCAGCGTTGGTGAGGGGTCGTACTATGGCTACACCTTC. This gives the protein CASSVGEGSYYGYTF.

J is TRBJ1-2 and V is TRBV28; 7 bases match TRBD1. The CDR3 spans 20 residues. The germline gives CDR1 MDHEN, CDR2 SYDVKM. The V segment lost 5 bases and the J segment 0 bases; nucleotides outside the gene matches: 21. The CDR3 DNA sequence: TGTGCCAGCAGTGCGACAGGGTTAGATGGGGTAGGAAAAACTAACTATGGCTACACCTTC. This codes for CASSATGLDGVGKTNYGYTF.

The chain couples TRBV10-3 to TRBJ1-2; D uncertain. This CDR3 contains 12 residues. Germline V lookup: CDR1 ENHRY, CDR2 SYGVKD. V was cut by 8 bases and J by 4 bases, with 11 bases left in between. CDR3 nucleotide sequence: TGTGCCATCGGAACGGTGAGCTATGGCTACACCTTC. Translating it yields CAIGTVSYGYTF.

This rearrangement joins TRBV28 to TRBJ2-7; 8 bases line up with TRBD1. CDR3 size: 13 residues. Germline V CDR1 and CDR2: MDHEN, SYDVKM. Losses at the gene ends were 8 bases for V and 2 bases for J; bases not matched to a gene: 5. Written as DNA, the CDR3 is TGTGCCAGCTGCCCAGGGGGCACCTACGAGCAGTACTTC. Its protein is CASCPGGTYEQYF. Full variable domain (rest looked up from reference TRBV28 and TRBJ2-7): DVKVTQSSRYLVKRTGEKVFLECVQDMDHENMFWYRQDPGLGLRLIYFSYDVKMKEKGDIPEGYSVSREKKERFSLILESASTNQTSMYLCASCPGGTYEQYFGPGTRLTVT.

This chain uses TRBV7-2 with TRBJ1-1; D not resolved. CDR3 length: 16 amino acids. Looked up from germline, CDR1 is SGHTA and CDR2 is FQGNSA. V lost 2 bases and J 6 bases, leaving 19 bases between the germline ends. CDR3 DNA: TGTGCCAGCAGCTTATCGTCCACAGACTTAAGCGCTGAAGCTTTCTTT. Translated: CASSLSSTDLSAEAFF.

This clone was observed a handful of times. V usage is TRBV2 and J usage is TRBJ1-6; D is uncertain. There are 14 residues in the CDR3. The germline CDR1 and CDR2 sequences are SNHLY and FYNNEI. Trimming took 0 bases from V and 10 from J, leaving 10 bases between them. This CDR3 is CASSEASRVSPLHF. For the CDR3, the DNA is TGTGCCAGCAGTGAAGCCAGTCGGGTATCACCCCTCCACTTT.

The V and J genes are TRBV4-3 and TRBJ2-7; 7 bases fit TRBD1. Looked up from germline, CDR1 is LGHNA and CDR2 is YSLEER. Trimming took 0 bases from V and 2 from J; bases not matched to a gene: 1. The CDR3 spans 14 residues. CDR3 region: CASSQDRGTYEQYF. The CDR3 DNA reads TGCGCCAGCAGCCAAGACAGGGGGACCTACGAGCAGTACTTC.

This chain connects TRBV9 to TRBJ1-3; the D is unclear. The CDR3 length is 14 residues. The germline gives CDR1 SGDLS, CDR2 YYNGEE. Trimming took off 3 bases at V and 0 bases at J, with 7 bases between the two ends. The CDR3: CASSGRDSGNTIYF. In DNA form, the CDR3 reads TGTGCCAGCAGCGGACGGGACTCTGGAAACACCATATATTTT.